Sequencing of this T cell receptor (beta chain) was carried out in a study of T cells in Graves' hyperthyroidism and ophthalmopathy. Germline CDR1 is KGHSH and CDR2 is LQKENI. V lost 3 bases to trimming and J lost 3 bases; unmatched junction nucleotides: 7. There are 16 residues in the CDR3. Study-wide results and caveats: Ophthalmopathy prediction by the model preceded onset by a median roughly 6 months.

Amplification of TCR beta CDR3 regions was performed using RNA transcripts as template. HTBI primers were employed in a first-round RT-PCR of the TCR CDR3. TCRdb ran MiXCR on the multiplex PCR reads and lists one entry per CDR3 protein. Of approximately 640,000 distinct CDR3 sequences in the sample, 17% were seen once. On this clonotype itself: Its antigen remains unidentified.

The source of this sequence is a man in his fifties or sixties with Graves' hyperthyroidism. This chain connects TRBV18 to TRBJ1-2; 10 nucleotides match TRBD1. Input material: blood. CDR3 amino acids: CASSPQTGGRDYGYTF. The CDR3 nucleotides read TGTGCCAGCTCACCTCAGACAGGGGGCAGGGACTATGGCTACACCTTC.